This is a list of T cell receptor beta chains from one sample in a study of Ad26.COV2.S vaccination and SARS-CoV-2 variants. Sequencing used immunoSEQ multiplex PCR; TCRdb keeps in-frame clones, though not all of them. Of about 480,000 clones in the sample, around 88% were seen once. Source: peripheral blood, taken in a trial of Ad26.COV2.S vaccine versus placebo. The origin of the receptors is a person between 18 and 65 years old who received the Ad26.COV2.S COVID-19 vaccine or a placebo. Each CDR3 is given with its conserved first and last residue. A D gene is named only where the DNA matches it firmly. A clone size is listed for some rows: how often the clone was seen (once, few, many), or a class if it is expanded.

CDR3 protein: CASSLLGTEETQYF
CDR3 DNA: TGTGCCAGCAGCTTACTAGGGACCGAAGAGACCCAGTACTTC
clone size: .
D gene: .
J gene: TRBJ2-5
V gene: TRBV13

CDR3 protein: CASSEGWHSQF
CDR3 DNA: TGTGCCAGCAGTGAAGGTTGGCACAGCCAATTT
clone size: few
D gene: .
J gene: TRBJ1-3
V gene: TRBV6-1

CDR3 protein: CASSKAGVIRRNTEAFF
CDR3 DNA: TGTGCCAGCAGCAAAGCAGGAGTAATTAGGAGGAACACTGAAGCTTTCTTT
clone size: .
D gene: .
J gene: TRBJ1-1
V gene: TRBV21-1

CDR3 protein: CASSLGQAIPSGYTF
CDR3 DNA: TGTGCCAGCAGCTTAGGGCAGGCCATCCCGTCCGGCTACACCTTC
clone size: .
D gene: .
J gene: TRBJ1-2
V gene: TRBV11-2

CDR3 protein: CASSEANGLATETQYF
CDR3 DNA: TGTGCCAGCAGTGAAGCGAACGGACTAGCGACAGAGACCCAGTACTTC
clone size: .
D gene: TRBD2
J gene: TRBJ2-5
V gene: TRBV6-1

CDR3 protein: CASSPTGTWGGYEQYF
CDR3 DNA: TGTGCCAGCAGTCCGACCGGGACATGGGGAGGCTACGAGCAGTACTTC
clone size: .
D gene: .
J gene: TRBJ2-7
V gene: TRBV2

CDR3 protein: CASSLGSAGEQFF
CDR3 DNA: TGTGCCAGCAGCTTAGGCTCGGCCGGCGAGCAGTTCTTC
clone size: .
D gene: .
J gene: TRBJ2-1
V gene: TRBV11-3

CDR3 protein: CASSLAGNTEQYF
CDR3 DNA: TGTGCCAGCAGCCTAGCGGGAAATACCGAGCAGTACTTC
clone size: .
D gene: TRBD2
J gene: TRBJ2-7
V gene: TRBV12-3/TRBV12-4

CDR3 protein: CASSLVGGGTEAFF
CDR3 DNA: TGCGCCAGCAGCTTGGTGGGAGGGGGAACTGAAGCTTTCTTT
clone size: .
D gene: .
J gene: TRBJ1-1
V gene: TRBV5-1

CDR3 protein: CATLAGIETQYF
CDR3 DNA: TGTGCCACATTAGCGGGAATAGAGACCCAGTACTTC
clone size: .
D gene: TRBD2
J gene: TRBJ2-5
V gene: TRBV28

CDR3 protein: CASSRLGASGSSYNEQFF
CDR3 DNA: TGTGCCAGCAGCCGACTCGGGGCTAGCGGTAGCTCCTACAATGAGCAGTTCTTC
clone size: .
D gene: TRBD2
J gene: TRBJ2-1
V gene: TRBV7-3

CDR3 protein: CASGLPTPLTGHEQYF
CDR3 DNA: TGTGCTAGTGGTCTACCTACGCCCTTGACAGGACACGAGCAGTACTTC
clone size: .
D gene: .
J gene: TRBJ2-7
V gene: TRBV12-5

CDR3 protein: CASSKVAPSGNTIYF
CDR3 DNA: TGTGCCAGCAGCAAAGTGGCTCCCTCTGGAAACACCATATATTTT
clone size: .
D gene: .
J gene: TRBJ1-3
V gene: TRBV21-1

CDR3 protein: CASSLRTGYGYTF
CDR3 DNA: TGTGCCAGCAGCCTTCGGACAGGATATGGCTACACCTTC
clone size: .
D gene: TRBD1
J gene: TRBJ1-2
V gene: TRBV11-1

CDR3 protein: CASSPDRVGNSPLHF
CDR3 DNA: TGTGCCAGCTCACCAGACAGGGTGGGAAATTCACCCCTCCACTTT
clone size: .
D gene: TRBD1
J gene: TRBJ1-6
V gene: TRBV18

CDR3 protein: CASSPPPTGNTEAFF
CDR3 DNA: TGTGCCAGCAGCCCCCCTCCGACGGGGAACACTGAAGCTTTCTTT
clone size: .
D gene: .
J gene: TRBJ1-1
V gene: TRBV9

CDR3 protein: CATSRGRNSPLHF
CDR3 DNA: TGTGCCACCAGCAGAGGGCGTAATTCACCCCTCCACTTT
clone size: few
D gene: .
J gene: TRBJ1-6
V gene: TRBV15

CDR3 protein: CAWNREPPTTNYGYTF
CDR3 DNA: TGTGCCTGGAATCGGGAACCCCCCACCACTAACTATGGCTACACCTTC
clone size: .
D gene: .
J gene: TRBJ1-2
V gene: TRBV30

CDR3 protein: CASSSTSNIQYF
CDR3 DNA: TGTGCCAGCTCATCCACCTCAAACATTCAGTACTTC
clone size: .
D gene: .
J gene: TRBJ2-4
V gene: TRBV18

CDR3 protein: CASSSWGGLSYEQYF
CDR3 DNA: TGTGCCAGCAGTTCATGGGGCGGGCTCTCCTACGAGCAGTACTTC
clone size: .
D gene: .
J gene: TRBJ2-7
V gene: TRBV28

CDR3 protein: CAIMQDVGSGELFF
CDR3 DNA: TGTGCCATCATGCAGGACGTCGGATCCGGGGAGCTGTTTTTT
clone size: .
D gene: .
J gene: TRBJ2-2
V gene: TRBV10-3

CDR3 protein: CAWSLGYEQYF
CDR3 DNA: TGTGCCTGGAGCCTAGGGTACGAGCAGTACTTC
clone size: .
D gene: .
J gene: TRBJ2-7
V gene: TRBV30

CDR3 protein: CASSQNRGGGHYNEQFF
CDR3 DNA: TGTGCCAGTAGCCAAAACAGGGGCGGGGGGCACTACAATGAGCAGTTCTTC
clone size: once
D gene: .
J gene: TRBJ2-1
V gene: TRBV19